The rows below give T cell receptor beta chains drawn from one sample of a study of T-cell reconstitution after alpha-beta-depleted transplantation in children. From the PCR reads, TCRdb called clonotypes with MiXCR, one entry per CDR3 protein. The repertoire includes some 290,000 distinct CDR3 sequences, around 25% of them detected once, and over 9.5% sits in the top ten. The sequenced sample was PBMCs, mostly from graft donor cells, obtained 180 days after TCRalphabeta/CD19-depleted stem cell transplant. Receptors originate from a male patient aged 5 to 17 who had a stem cell transplant for acute lymphoblastic leukemia, so the T cells may come from the graft donor. Each CDR3 is given with its conserved first and last residue. The order of the fields is J gene, D gene, clone size, V gene, CDR3 DNA, CDR3 protein. A D gene is named only where the DNA matches it firmly. Not every row has a clone size; where given, it reads once, few, many or a size class.

TRBJ1-3 . . TRBV20-1 TGCAGTGCTAAGGGCTTTGGAAACACCATATATTTT CSAKGFGNTIYF
TRBJ1-2 TRBD1 . TRBV29-1 TGCAGCGTCGCACCCGGGACAGGAAGGGGCTACACCTTC CSVAPGTGRGYTF
TRBJ1-4 . . TRBV15 TGTGCCACCAGCAGGGACGCAGATGAAAAACTGTTTTTT CATSRDADEKLFF
TRBJ2-3 . . TRBV7-6 TGTGCCAGCAGCTTAATGACTAGTTTCACAGATACGCAGTATTTT CASSLMTSFTDTQYF
TRBJ2-3 TRBD2 . TRBV20-1 TGCAGTGCCGGGACTAGCGGGTTCACGGGGGATACGCAGTATTTT CSAGTSGFTGDTQYF
TRBJ1-1 TRBD1 few TRBV10-2 TGCGCCAGCGCCCCCTTTGGACAGGGGACCACTGAAGCTTTCTTT CASAPFGQGTTEAFF
TRBJ1-1 . once TRBV11-2 TGTGCCAGCACCTTTCATATGGGAGTGAGTGAAGCTTTCTTT CASTFHMGVSEAFF
TRBJ2-1 . . TRBV9 TGTGCCAGCAGCGTAGGGCAGGGGATGGCTGAGCAGTTCTTC CASSVGQGMAEQFF
TRBJ2-3 . few TRBV7-3 TGTGCCAGCACCATGGGGAGCTGGTTCCTCTACTATACGCAGTATTTT CASTMGSWFLYYTQYF
TRBJ2-7 . . TRBV11-2 TGTGCCAGCAGCTTAGGAGCGCCCCGATCCTACGAGCAGTACTTC CASSLGAPRSYEQYF
TRBJ2-1 TRBD2 . TRBV4-1 TGCGCCAGCAGCCCCCGCAGCGGACTAGCGGACGGAATGGGGAATGAGCAGTTCTTC CASSPRSGLADGMGNEQFF
TRBJ2-1 TRBD1 few TRBV6-5 TGTGCCAGCAGTTACACCCCGGACAGGAGCAATGAGCAGTTCTTC CASSYTPDRSNEQFF
TRBJ2-3 TRBD2 . TRBV7-3 TGTGCCAGCAGCTTCACTAGCGGGAGGGCTAGCACAGATACGCAGTATTTT CASSFTSGRASTDTQYF
TRBJ2-1 TRBD2 . TRBV27 TGTGCCATCTGCCTAGCGGGATGGTACAATGAGCAGTTCTTC CAICLAGWYNEQFF
TRBJ2-1 TRBD2 . TRBV3-1 TGTGCCAGCAATCGATGGGGACTAGAGAGCTACAATGAGCAGTTCTTC CASNRWGLESYNEQFF